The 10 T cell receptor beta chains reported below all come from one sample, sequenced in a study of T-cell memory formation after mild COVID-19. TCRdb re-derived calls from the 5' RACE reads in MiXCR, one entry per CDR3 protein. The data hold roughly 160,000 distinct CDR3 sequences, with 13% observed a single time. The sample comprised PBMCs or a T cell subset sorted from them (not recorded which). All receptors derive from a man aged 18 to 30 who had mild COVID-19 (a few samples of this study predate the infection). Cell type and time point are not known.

The CDR3: CAISTGNYGYTF. CDR3 bases: TGTGCCATCAGTACAGGCAACTATGGCTACACCTTC. The chain carries TRBV10-3 and TRBJ1-2; TRBD1 might be the D (5 bases). This CDR3 region has 12 residues. V lost 5 bases and J lost 2, with 6 bases in between. The germline V gene has CDR1 ENHRY and CDR2 SYGVKD.

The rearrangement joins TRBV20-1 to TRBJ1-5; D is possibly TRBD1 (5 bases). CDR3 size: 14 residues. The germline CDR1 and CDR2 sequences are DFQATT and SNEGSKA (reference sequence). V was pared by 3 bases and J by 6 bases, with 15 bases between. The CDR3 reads CSASQGGFGQPQHF. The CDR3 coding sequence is TGCAGTGCTAGTCAGGGAGGGTTCGGTCAGCCCCAGCATTTT.

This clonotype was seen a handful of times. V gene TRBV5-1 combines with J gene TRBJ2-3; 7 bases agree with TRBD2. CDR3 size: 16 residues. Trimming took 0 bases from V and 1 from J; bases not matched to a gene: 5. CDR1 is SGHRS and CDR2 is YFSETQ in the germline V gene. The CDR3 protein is CASSLEARGGTDTQYF. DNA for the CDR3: TGCGCCAGCAGCTTGGAGGCCCGGGGGGGCACAGATACGCAGTATTTT.

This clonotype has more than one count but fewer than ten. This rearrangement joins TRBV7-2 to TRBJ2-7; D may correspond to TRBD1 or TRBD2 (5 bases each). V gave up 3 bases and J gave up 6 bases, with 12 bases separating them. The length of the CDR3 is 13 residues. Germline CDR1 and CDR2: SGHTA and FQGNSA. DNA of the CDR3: TGTGCCAGCAGCTTTAGAGGGGACGGCGAGCAGTACGTC. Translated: CASSFRGDGEQYV.

CDR3 sequence (DNA): TGTGCCAGCAGCCCTCGGACGCTCGCAACTAATGAAAAACTGTTTTTT. This codes for CASSPRTLATNEKLFF. The chain links TRBV7-2 to TRBJ1-4, with D hard to call. In germline, CDR1 is SGHTA, CDR2 FQGNSA. V was trimmed by 5 bases and J by 0 bases, leaving 13 bases between them. There are 16 residues in the CDR3.

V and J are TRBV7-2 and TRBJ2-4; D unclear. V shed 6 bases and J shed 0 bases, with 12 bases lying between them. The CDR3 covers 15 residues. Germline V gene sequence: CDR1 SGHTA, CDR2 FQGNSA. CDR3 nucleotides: TGTGCCAGCAGAGGTGCCACCCTAGCCAAAAACATTCAGTACTTC. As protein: CASRGATLAKNIQYF.

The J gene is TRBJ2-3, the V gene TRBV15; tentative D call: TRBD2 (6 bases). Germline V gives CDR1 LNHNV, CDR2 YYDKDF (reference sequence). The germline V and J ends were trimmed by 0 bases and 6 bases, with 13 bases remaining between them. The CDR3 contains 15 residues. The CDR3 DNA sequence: TGTGCCACCAGCAGAGATGAGGGCGGGGTTGATACGCAGTATTTT. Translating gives CATSRDEGGVDTQYF.

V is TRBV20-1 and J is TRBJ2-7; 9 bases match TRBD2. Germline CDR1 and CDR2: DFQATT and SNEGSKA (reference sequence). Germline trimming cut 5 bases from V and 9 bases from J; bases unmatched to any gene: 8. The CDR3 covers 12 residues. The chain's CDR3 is CSAGGGGLGQYF. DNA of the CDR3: TGCAGTGCTGGCGGGGGGGGGCTCGGGCAGTACTTC.

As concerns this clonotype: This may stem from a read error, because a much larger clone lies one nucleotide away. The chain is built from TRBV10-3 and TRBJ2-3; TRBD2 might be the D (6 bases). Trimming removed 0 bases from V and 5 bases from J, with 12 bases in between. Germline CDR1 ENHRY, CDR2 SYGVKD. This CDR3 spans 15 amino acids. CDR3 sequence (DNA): TGTGCCATCAGTGAGTCGAGGCGGGGCAAAGATACGCAGTATTTT. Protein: CAISESRRGKDTQYF.

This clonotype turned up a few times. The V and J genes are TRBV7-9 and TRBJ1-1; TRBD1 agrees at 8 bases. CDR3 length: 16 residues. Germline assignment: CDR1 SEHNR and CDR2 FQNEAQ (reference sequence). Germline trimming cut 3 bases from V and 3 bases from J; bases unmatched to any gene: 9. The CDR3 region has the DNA TGTGCCAGCAGCTTCCGACAGGGGATGAGGTACACTGAAGCTTTCTTT. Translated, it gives CASSFRQGMRYTEAFF. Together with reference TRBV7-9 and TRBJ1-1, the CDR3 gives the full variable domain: DTGVSQNPRHKITKRGQNVTFRCDPISEHNRLYWYRQTLGQGPEFLTYFQNEAQLEKSRLLSDRFSAERPKGSFSTLEIQRTEQGDSAMYLCASSFRQGMRYTEAFFGQGTRLTVV.